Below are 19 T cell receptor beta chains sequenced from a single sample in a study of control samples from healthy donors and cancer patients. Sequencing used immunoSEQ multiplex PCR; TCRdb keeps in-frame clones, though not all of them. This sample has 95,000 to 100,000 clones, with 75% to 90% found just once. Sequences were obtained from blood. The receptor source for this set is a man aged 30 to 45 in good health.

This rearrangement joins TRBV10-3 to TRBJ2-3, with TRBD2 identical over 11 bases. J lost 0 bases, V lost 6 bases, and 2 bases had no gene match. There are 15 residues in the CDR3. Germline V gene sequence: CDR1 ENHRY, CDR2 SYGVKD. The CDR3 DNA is TGTGCCATCAGACCTAGCGGGGGGAGCACAGATACGCAGTATTTT. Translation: CAIRPSGGSTDTQYF.

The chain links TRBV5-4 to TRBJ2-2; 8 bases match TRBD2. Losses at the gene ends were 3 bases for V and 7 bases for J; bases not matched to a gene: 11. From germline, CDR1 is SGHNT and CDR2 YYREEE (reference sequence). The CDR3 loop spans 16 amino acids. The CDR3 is CASSSKGGLAVGELFF. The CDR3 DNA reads TGTGCCAGCAGCTCAAAAGGAGGACTAGCCGTCGGGGAGCTGTTTTTT.

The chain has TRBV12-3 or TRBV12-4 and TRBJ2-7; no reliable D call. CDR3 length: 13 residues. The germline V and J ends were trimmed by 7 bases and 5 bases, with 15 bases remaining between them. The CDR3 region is CASTIGVWNEQYF. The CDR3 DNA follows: TGTGCCAGCACGATTGGGGTCTGGAACGAGCAGTACTTC.

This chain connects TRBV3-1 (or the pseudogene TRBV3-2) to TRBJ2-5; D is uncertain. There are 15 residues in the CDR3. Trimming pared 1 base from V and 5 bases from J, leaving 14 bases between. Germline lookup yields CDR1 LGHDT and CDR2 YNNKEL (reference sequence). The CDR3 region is CASSQGAPKRETQYF. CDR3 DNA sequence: TGTGCCAGCAGCCAAGGGGCCCCAAAACGGGAGACCCAGTACTTC.

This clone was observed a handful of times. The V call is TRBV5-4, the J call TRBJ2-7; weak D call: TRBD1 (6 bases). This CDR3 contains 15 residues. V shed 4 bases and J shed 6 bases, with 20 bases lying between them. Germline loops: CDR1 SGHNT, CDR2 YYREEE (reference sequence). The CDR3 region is CASSNNPGALREQYF. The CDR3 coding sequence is TGTGCCAGCAGCAATAACCCAGGGGCGCTTCGCGAGCAGTACTTC.

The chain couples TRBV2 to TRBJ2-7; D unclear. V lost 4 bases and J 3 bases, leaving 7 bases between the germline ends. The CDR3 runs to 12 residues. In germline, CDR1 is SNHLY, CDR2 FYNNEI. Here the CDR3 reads CASSGDLYEQYF. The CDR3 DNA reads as TGTGCCAGCAGTGGTGACCTCTACGAGCAGTACTTC.

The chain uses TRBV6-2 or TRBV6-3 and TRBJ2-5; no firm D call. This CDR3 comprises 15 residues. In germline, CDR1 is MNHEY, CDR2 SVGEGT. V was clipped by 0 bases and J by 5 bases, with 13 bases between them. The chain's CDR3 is CASSYSLNSRETQYF. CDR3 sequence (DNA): TGTGCCAGCAGTTACTCGCTCAACTCTAGGGAGACCCAGTACTTC.

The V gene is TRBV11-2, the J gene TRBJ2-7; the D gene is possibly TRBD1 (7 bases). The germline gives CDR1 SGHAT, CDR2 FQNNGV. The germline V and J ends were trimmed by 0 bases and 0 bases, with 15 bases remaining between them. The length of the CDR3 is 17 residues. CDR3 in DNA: TGTGCCAGCAGCTTAGAATTGGCAGGGGGGAACTCCTACGAGCAGTACTTC. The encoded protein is CASSLELAGGNSYEQYF.

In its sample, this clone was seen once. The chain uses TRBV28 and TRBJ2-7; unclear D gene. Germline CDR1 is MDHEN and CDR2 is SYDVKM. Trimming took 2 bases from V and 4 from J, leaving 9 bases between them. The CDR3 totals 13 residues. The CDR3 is CASSLGPQYEQYF. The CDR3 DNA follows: TGTGCCAGCAGTTTAGGCCCGCAATACGAGCAGTACTTC.

The CDR3 DNA follows: TGCGCCAGCAGCTTGTTGGGGACTAGCGGGAAGGAGCTGTTTTTT. It encodes CASSLLGTSGKELFF. The V call is TRBV5-1, the J call TRBJ2-2; 13 bases agree with TRBD2. The CDR3 spans 15 residues. The germline CDR1 and CDR2 sequences are SGHRS and YFSETQ. Trimming took 1 base from V and 10 from J; bases not matched to a gene: 4.

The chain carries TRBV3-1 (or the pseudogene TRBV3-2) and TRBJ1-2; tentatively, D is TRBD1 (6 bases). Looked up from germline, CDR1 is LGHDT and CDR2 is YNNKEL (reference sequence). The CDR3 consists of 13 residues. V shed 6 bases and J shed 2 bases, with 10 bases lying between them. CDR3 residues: CASRHQGNYGYTF. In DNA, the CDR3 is TGTGCCAGCAGGCATCAGGGGAACTATGGCTACACCTTC.

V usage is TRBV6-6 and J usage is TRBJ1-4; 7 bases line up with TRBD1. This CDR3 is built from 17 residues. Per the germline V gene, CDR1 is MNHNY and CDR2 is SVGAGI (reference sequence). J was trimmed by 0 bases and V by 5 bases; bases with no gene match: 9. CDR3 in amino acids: CASSPRGPTTTNEKLFF. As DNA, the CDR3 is TGTGCCAGCAGTCCGAGGGGGCCCACTACAACTAATGAAAAACTGTTTTTT.

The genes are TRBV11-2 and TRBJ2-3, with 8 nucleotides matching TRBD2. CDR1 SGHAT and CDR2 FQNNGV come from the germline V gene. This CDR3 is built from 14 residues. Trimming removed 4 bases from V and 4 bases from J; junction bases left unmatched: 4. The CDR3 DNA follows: TGTGCCAGCAGCTCGGGACTAGTCCCAGATACGCAGTATTTT. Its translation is CASSSGLVPDTQYF.

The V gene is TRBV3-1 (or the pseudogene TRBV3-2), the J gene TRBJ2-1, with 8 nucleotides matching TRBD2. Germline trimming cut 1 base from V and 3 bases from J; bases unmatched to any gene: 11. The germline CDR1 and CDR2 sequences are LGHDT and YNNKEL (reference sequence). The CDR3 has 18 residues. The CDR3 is CASSQAGEGGGLYNEQFF. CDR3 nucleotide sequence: TGTGCCAGCAGCCAAGCCGGAGAGGGCGGGGGGCTCTACAATGAGCAGTTCTTC.

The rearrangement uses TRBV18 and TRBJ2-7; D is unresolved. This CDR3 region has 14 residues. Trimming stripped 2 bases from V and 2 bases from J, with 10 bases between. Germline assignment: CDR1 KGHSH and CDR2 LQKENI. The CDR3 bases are TGTGCCAGCTCACCAGGAAGATCCCCCTACGAGCAGTACTTC. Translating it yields CASSPGRSPYEQYF.

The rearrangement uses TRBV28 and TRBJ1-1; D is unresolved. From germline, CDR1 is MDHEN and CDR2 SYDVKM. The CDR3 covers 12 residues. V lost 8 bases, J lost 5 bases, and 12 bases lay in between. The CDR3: CASRHPGTEAFF. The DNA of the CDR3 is TGTGCCAGCCGCCACCCTGGGACTGAAGCTTTCTTT.

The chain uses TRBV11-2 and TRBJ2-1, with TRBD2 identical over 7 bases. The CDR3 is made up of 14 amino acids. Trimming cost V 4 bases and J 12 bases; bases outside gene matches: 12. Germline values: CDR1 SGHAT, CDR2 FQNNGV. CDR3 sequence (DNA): TGTGCCAGCAGCTCCTCATTGGGGGGGTCCGGGCAGTTCTTC. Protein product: CASSSSLGGSGQFF. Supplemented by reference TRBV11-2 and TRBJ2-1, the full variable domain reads EAGVAQSPRYKIIEKRQSVAFWCNPISGHATLYWYQQILGQGPKLLIQFQNNGVVDDSQLPKDRFSAERLKGVDSTLKIQPAKLEDSAVYLCASSSSLGGSGQFFGPGTRLTVL.

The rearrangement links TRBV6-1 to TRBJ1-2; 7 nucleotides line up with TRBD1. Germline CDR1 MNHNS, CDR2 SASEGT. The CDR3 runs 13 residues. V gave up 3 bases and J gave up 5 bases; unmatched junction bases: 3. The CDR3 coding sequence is TGTGCCAGCAGTGAGTACAGGGGATATGGCTACACCTTC. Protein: CASSEYRGYGYTF.

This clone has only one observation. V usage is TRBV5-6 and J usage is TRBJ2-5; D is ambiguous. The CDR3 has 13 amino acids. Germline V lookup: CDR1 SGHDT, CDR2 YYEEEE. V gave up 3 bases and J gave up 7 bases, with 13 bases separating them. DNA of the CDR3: TGTGCCAGCAGCTCCCTGGGGTCGGGGACCCAGTACTTC. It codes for CASSSLGSGTQYF. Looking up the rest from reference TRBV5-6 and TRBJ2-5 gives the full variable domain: DAGVTQSPTHLIKTRGQQVTLRCSPKSGHDTVSWYQQALGQGPQFIFQYYEEEERQRGNFPDRFSGHQFPNYSSELNVNALLLGDSALYLCASSSLGSGTQYFGPGTRLLVL.